This T cell receptor beta chain was identified in a study of blood T cell repertoires in COVID-19. Across the study: Collection of acute and convalescent COVID-19 samples took place in the United States, Italy and Spain. T cells, B-cell-depleted T cells, or PBMCs provided the cDNA or gDNA that served as material.

J gave up 0 bases and V 2 bases, and 4 bases lay outside the gene matches. CDR1 is LNHDA and CDR2 is SQIVND in the germline V gene (reference sequence). This CDR3 has 16 amino acids. This clone was seen only once. Some clones are missing from TCRdb's copy, which holds only in-frame ones; the method was immunoSEQ multiplex PCR. The sample shows 110,000 to 150,000 clones, approximately 80% of them seen only once. The TCR originated in a human donor in a cohort sampled during active COVID-19. The chain combines TRBV19 with TRBJ1-5; 7 bases line up with TRBD1. Sequenced material: peripheral blood. The CDR3 sequence is CASSIRGQLSNQPQHF. The DNA for the CDR3 is TGTGCCAGTAGTATAAGGGGACAGCTTAGCAATCAGCCCCAGCATTTT.